This is a list of T cell receptor beta chains from one sample in a study of blood T cell repertoires in COVID-19. Sequencing used immunoSEQ multiplex PCR; TCRdb keeps in-frame clones, though not all of them. The data hold around 250,000 clones, with over 80% observed a single time. Sequencing used PBMCs or T cells enriched from blood (not recorded which). These receptors all come from a young woman with acute COVID-19. Both conserved end residues are part of each CDR3. A row's size may be missing; if present it is once, few, many or a size class.

V	J	size	length	CDR3
TRBV5-6	TRBJ1-2	few	15	CASSSYSRWGDGYTF
TRBV24-1	TRBJ1-4	NA	11	CATSAGEKLFF
TRBV28	TRBJ2-1	NA	13	CASSLQRLNEQFF
TRBV7-9	TRBJ2-1	NA	15	CASSSTTGVYNEQFF
TRBV29-1	TRBJ2-1	NA	12	CSVEVVRGRQFF
TRBV15	TRBJ2-6	NA	14	CATSRNTGANVLTF
TRBV24-1	TRBJ2-3	NA	16	CATSDTGTGSHVTQYF
TRBV27	TRBJ1-2	once	13	CASSLKGDYGYTF
TRBV30	TRBJ2-6	NA	16	CACSRDRSSGANVLTF
TRBV5-6	TRBJ1-5	NA	13	CASSTGTNQPQHF
TRBV29-1	TRBJ1-4	once	11	CSGGQNEKLFF
TRBV27	TRBJ2-3	NA	15	CASSPGDSFTDTQYF
TRBV7-3	TRBJ2-7	NA	14	CASSPSQGRNEQYF
TRBV5-5	TRBJ1-1	NA	16	CASSLAGTGKLSEAFF
TRBV5-1	TRBJ2-1	NA	15	CASSWTSGRVDEQFF
TRBV28	TRBJ2-7	NA	15	CASSLWQGAFDEQYF
TRBV11-2	TRBJ2-5	NA	12	CASSPTAETQYF
TRBV28	TRBJ2-7	once	15	CASSLHASGTYEQYF
TRBV20-1	TRBJ2-7	NA	11	CSPGQGSEQYF
TRBV7-3	TRBJ2-5	NA	17	CASSLTGLAGGQETQYF
TRBV5-4	TRBJ2-4	once	14	CASSLAATGDIQYF
TRBV25-1	TRBJ2-7	NA	15	CASRATGGLPSEQYF
TRBV5-4	TRBJ1-1	NA	14	CASSLAGGWTEAFF
TRBV7-2	TRBJ1-4	NA	15	CASSNRDFANEKLFF
TRBV11-2	TRBJ1-5	NA	14	CASSLDPRKQPQHF
TRBV28	TRBJ2-5	NA	14	CASSLQGARETQYF
TRBV18	TRBJ2-2	once	16	CASSLAGVTNTGELFF
TRBV5-1	TRBJ2-5	NA	12	CASWGSQETQYF
TRBV14	TRBJ2-3	NA	18	CASSQPKGTGGSTDTQYF
TRBV6-5	TRBJ1-2	NA	14	CATGGQGERYGYTF
TRBV7-2	TRBJ1-5	NA	15	CASSSRPGIPAPQHF
TRBV24-1	TRBJ2-1	NA	16	CATSYSTGSSYNEQFF
TRBV27	TRBJ2-2	NA	16	CASTDLGTWNTGELFF
TRBV6-1	TRBJ2-1	NA	17	CASSEGTGGLSYNEQFF
TRBV5-4	TRBJ2-5	NA	15	CASSLGGTVQETQYF
TRBV11-2	TRBJ2-1	NA	17	CASSLSRTSGSWNEQFF
TRBV19	TRBJ2-7	NA	11	CASSAGGEQYF
TRBV9	TRBJ2-3	NA	14	CASSMRTEADTQYF
TRBV7-3	TRBJ2-1	NA	17	CASSLGIAGTGYNEQFF
TRBV5-3	TRBJ2-7	NA	12	CAGRQGSYEQYF
TRBV5-4	TRBJ2-7	NA	15	CASSAWDSGGYEQYF
TRBV11-1	TRBJ2-7	NA	11	CASSSLYEQYF
TRBV10-3	TRBJ2-3	NA	18	CAISTEDPLAGDTDTQYF
TRBV4-2	TRBJ2-3	NA	15	CASRGAGPYTDTQYF
TRBV11-2	TRBJ1-4	NA	16	CASSRQAGTTNEKLFF
TRBV19	TRBJ2-5	NA	15	CASSLIRSPRETQYF
TRBV28	TRBJ1-5	NA	11	CASSLNQPQHF
TRBV6-1	TRBJ1-2	NA	14	CASSEEAGVYGYTF
TRBV20-1	TRBJ2-4	NA	11	CSASRENIQYF
TRBV11-2	TRBJ1-1	once	17	CASSSIGGTEMNTEAFF
TRBV4-1	TRBJ2-5	NA	14	CASSQDEGEETQYF
TRBV28	TRBJ2-7	NA	19	CASSPFGTGEVRANYEQYF
TRBV9	TRBJ2-2	NA	12	CASSAPSGELFF
TRBV28	TRBJ2-3	NA	14	CASIRAGARDTQYF